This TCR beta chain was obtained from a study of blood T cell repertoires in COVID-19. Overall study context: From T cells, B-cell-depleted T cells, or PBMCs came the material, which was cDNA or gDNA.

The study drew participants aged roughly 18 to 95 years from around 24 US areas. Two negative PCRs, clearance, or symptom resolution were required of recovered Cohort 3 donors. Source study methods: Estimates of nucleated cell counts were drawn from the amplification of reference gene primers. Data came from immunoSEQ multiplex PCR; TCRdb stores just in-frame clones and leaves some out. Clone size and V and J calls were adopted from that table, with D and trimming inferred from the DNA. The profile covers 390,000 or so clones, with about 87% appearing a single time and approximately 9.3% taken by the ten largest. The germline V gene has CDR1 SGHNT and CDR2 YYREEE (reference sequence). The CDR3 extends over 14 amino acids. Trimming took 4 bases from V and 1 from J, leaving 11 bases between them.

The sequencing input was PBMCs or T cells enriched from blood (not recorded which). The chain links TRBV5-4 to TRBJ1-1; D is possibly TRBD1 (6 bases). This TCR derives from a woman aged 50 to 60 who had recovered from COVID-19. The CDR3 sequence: CASSPEDRNTEAFF. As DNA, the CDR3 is TGTGCCAGCAGCCCTGAGGACAGGAACACTGAAGCTTTCTTT.